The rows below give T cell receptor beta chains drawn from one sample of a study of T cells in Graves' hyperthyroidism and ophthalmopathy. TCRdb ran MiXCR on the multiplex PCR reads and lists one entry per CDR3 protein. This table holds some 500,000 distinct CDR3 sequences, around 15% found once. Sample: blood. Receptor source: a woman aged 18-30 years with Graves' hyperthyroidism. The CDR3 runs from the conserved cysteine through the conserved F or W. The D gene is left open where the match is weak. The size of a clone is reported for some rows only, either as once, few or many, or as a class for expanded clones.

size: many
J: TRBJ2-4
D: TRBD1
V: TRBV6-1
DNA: TGTGCCAGCGAGAGGGGGCTGCTTATTTTAGCCAAAAACATTCAGTACTTC
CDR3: CASERGLLILAKNIQYF

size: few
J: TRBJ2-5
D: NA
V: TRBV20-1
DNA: TGCAGTGCTAGAGTCGATCGGGAGACCCAGTACTTC
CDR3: CSARVDRETQYF

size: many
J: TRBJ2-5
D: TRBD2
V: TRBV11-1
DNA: TGTGCCAGCAGCTTAGGGTGGCGGGAGGGCCTTGAGACCCAGTACTTC
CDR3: CASSLGWREGLETQYF

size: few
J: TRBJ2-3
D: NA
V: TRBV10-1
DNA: TGCGCCAGCTTCACAGATACGCAGTATTTT
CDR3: CASFTDTQYF

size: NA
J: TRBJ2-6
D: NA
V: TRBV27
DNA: TGTGCCAGCAGTTCAACCGGGACATGGTCTGGGGCCAACGTCCTGACTTTC
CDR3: CASSSTGTWSGANVLTF

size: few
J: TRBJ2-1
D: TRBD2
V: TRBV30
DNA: TGTGCCTGGAGTGTAGACGAGCCGGTAGCGGGCTCCTACAATGAGCAGTTCTTC
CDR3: CAWSVDEPVAGSYNEQFF

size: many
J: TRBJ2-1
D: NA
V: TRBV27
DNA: TGTGCCAGCAGATTTCGGCGGGACACGGGTGGGGATGAGCAGTTCTTC
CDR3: CASRFRRDTGGDEQFF

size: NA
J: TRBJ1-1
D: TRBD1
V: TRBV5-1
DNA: TGCGCCAGCAAGGACAGGACAAAAAGTGGCACTGAAGCTTTCTTT
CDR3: CASKDRTKSGTEAFF

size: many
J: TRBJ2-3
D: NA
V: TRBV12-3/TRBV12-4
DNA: TGTGCCAGCAGGCTAGCGCCCAGCACAGATACGCAGTATTTT
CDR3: CASRLAPSTDTQYF

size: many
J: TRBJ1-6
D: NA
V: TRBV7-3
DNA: TGTGCCAGCAGCTTAAAGTCAGACCGGTGGTCACCCCTCCACTTT
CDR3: CASSLKSDRWSPLHF

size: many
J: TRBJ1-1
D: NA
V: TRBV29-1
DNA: TGCAGCGTTGATTTAAAACAGAACACTGAAGCTTTCTTT
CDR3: CSVDLKQNTEAFF

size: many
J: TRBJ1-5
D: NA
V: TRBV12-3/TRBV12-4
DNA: TGTGCCAGCAGTTTAGTGTCGGGGATCAATCAGCCCCAGCATTTT
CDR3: CASSLVSGINQPQHF

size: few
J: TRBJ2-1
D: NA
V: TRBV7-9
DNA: TGTGCCAGCAGCACCCGGGGTGAGCAGTTCTTC
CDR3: CASSTRGEQFF

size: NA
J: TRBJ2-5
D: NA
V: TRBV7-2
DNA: TGTGCCAGCAACTCCGGGACTGTGGGGGAGACCCAGTACTTC
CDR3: CASNSGTVGETQYF

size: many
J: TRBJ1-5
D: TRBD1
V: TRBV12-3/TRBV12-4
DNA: TGTGCCAGCAGGCGGACAGGGGACCCGAGCAATCAGCCCCAGCATTTT
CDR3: CASRRTGDPSNQPQHF

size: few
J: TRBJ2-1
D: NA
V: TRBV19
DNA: TGTGCCAGTACCGAAAGGGGAGGTGCCTACAATGAGCAGTTCTTC
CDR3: CASTERGGAYNEQFF

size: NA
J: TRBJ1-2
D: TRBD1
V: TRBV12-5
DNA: TGTGCTAGTGGTAAAACAGGGGCGGGCTATGGCTACACCTTC
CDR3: CASGKTGAGYGYTF

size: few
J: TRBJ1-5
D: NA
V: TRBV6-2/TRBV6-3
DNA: TGTGCCAGCAGTGTTGGGCAGGCCCTCGGGCAGCCCCGGCATTTT
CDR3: CASSVGQALGQPRHF

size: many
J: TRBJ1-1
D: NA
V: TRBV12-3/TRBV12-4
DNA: TGTGCTAGCACCCGGGACCAAAACACTGAAGCTTTCTTT
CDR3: CASTRDQNTEAFF

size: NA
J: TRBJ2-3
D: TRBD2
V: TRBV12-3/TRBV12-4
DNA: TGTGCCAGCATGGATAGCGGGACCACAGATACGCAGTATTTT
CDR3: CASMDSGTTDTQYF

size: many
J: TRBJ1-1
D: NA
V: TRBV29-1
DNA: TGCAGCGTTGAACCTCGATTGGGGCAGCCCGACACTGAAGCTTTCTTT
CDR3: CSVEPRLGQPDTEAFF

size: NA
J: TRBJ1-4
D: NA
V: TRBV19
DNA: TGTGCCAGTAGTATCACAGTCAATGAAAAACTGTTTTTT
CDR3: CASSITVNEKLFF

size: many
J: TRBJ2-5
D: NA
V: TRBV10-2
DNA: TGCGCCAGCAGGGGGGAGGCCCGGCCACAAGAGACCCAGTACTTC
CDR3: CASRGEARPQETQYF

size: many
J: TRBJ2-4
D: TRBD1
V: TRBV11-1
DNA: TGTGCCAGCAGCTTATTGCAGGGGGCGAAGTACATTCAGTACTTC
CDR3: CASSLLQGAKYIQYF

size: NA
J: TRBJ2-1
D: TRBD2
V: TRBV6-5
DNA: TGTGCCAGCAGTTACCCCGTTGGCGGGAGGAATGAGCAGTTCTTC
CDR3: CASSYPVGGRNEQFF

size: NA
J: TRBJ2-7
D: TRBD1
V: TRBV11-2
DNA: TGTGCCAGCAGTTACGGGACAGGGAACGAGCAGTACTTC
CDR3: CASSYGTGNEQYF